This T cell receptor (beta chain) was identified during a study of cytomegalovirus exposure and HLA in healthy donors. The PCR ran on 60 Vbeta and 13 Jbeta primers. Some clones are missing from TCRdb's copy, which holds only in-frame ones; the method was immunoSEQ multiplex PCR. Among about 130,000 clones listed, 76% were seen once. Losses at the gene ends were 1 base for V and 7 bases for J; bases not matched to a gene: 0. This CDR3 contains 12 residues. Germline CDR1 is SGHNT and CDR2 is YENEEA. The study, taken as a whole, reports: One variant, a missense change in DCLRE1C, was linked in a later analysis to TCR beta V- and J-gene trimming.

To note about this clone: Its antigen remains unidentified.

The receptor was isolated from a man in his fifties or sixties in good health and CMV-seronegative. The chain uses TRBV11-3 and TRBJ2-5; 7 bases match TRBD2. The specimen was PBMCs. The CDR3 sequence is CASSLGEGTQYF. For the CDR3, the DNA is TGTGCCAGCAGCTTAGGGGAGGGGACCCAGTACTTC.